The present T cell receptor (beta chain) was sequenced within a study of T cells in Graves' hyperthyroidism and ophthalmopathy. Study as a whole: Pretreatment peripheral blood was obtained at initial diagnosis.

The length of the CDR3 is 14 residues. V lost 1 base, J lost 4 bases, and 8 bases lay in between. Germline V gene sequence: CDR1 SGHVS, CDR2 FNYEAQ. Authors of the study amplified TCR beta CDR3 regions from RNA transcripts. A set of HTBI primers served as the primers for a first-round RT-PCR of the TCR CDR3. TCRdb itself ran the multiplex PCR reads through MiXCR, one entry per CDR3 protein. This sample carries roughly 240,000 distinct CDR3 sequences, approximately 16% of them seen once, and the ten largest clones take 28%. This clonotype was detected ten times or more. Its antigen remains unknown. Study results and limitations: Expanded thyroid clonotypes (above 0.001) were mostly also found in blood.

A NOSPECS grade of at least 4, a Clinical Activity Score of at least 3 and duration under 3 months were recorded in ophthalmopathy patients. The specimen was blood. The origin of this receptor is a woman aged 18-29 years with Graves' ophthalmopathy. The gene calls are TRBV7-6 and TRBJ2-1; D is unresolved. The CDR3 here is CASSLELGYNEQFF. The CDR3 region has the DNA TGTGCCAGCAGCTTAGAACTGGGGTACAATGAGCAGTTCTTC.